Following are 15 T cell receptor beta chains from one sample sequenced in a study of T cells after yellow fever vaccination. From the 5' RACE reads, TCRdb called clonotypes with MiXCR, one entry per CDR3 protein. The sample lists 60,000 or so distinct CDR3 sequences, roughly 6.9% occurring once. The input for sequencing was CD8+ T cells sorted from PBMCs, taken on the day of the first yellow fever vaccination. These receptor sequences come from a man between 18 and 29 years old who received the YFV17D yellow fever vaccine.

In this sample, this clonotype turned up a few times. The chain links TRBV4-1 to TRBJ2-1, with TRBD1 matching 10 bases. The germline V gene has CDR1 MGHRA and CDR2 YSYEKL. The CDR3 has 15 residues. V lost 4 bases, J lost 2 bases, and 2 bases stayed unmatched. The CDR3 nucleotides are TGCGCCAGCAGCCCGGGGACAGGGGCCTACAATGAGCAGTTCTTC. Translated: CASSPGTGAYNEQFF.

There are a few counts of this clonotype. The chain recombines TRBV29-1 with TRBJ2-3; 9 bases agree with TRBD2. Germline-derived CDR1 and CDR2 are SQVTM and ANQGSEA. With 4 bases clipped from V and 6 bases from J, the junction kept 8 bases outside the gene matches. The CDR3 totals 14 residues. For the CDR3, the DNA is TGCAGCGTTGGAGAAGCGGGGGGCTCTGATACGCAGTATTTT. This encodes CSVGEAGGSDTQYF.

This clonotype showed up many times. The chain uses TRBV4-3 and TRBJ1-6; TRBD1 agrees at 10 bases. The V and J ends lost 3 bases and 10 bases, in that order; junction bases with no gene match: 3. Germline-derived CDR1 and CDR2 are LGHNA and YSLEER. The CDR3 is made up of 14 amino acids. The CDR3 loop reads CASSHGQGGSPLHF. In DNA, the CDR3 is TGCGCCAGCAGCCACGGACAGGGGGGGTCACCCCTCCACTTT.

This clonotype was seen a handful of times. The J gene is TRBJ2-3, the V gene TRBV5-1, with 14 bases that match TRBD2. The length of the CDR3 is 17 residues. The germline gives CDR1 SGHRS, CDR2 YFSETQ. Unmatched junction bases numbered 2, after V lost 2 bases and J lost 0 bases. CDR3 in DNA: TGCGCCAGCAGCTTCCGGACTAGCGGGGGGAGCACAGATACGCAGTATTTT. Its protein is CASSFRTSGGSTDTQYF.

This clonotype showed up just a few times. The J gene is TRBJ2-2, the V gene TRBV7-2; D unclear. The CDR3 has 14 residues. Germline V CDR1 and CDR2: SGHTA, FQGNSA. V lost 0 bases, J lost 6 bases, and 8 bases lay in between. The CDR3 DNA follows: TGTGCCAGCAGCTTAGCCGACAATCCCGGGGAGCTGTTTTTT. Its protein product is CASSLADNPGELFF.

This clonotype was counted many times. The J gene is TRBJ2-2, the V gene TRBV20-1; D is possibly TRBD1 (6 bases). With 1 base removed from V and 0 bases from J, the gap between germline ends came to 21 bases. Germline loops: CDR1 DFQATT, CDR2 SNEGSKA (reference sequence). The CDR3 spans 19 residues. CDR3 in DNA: TGCAGTGCTAGAGGTATCCCGCTTGGGGGCCACGCGAACACCGGGGAGCTGTTTTTT. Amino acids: CSARGIPLGGHANTGELFF.

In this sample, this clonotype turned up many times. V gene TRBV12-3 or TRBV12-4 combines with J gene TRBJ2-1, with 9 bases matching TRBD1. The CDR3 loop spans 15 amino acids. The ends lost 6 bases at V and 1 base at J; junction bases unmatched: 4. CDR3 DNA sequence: TGTGCCAGCAGGGGACAGGGAGTGTCCTACAATGAGCAGTTCTTC. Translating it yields CASRGQGVSYNEQFF.

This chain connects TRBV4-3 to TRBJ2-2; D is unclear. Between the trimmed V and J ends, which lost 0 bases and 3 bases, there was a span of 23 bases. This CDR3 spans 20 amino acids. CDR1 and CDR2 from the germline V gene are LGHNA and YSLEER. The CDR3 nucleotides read TGCGCCAGCAGCCAAGATGAAAACCTAGTTTGGTTGGACCACACCGGGGAGCTGTTTTTT. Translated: CASSQDENLVWLDHTGELFF.

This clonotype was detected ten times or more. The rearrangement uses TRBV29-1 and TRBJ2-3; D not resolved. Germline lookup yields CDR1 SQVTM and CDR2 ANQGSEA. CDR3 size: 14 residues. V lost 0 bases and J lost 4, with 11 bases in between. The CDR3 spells CSVEESQVADTQYF. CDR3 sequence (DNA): TGCAGCGTTGAAGAGAGTCAGGTTGCAGATACGCAGTATTTT.

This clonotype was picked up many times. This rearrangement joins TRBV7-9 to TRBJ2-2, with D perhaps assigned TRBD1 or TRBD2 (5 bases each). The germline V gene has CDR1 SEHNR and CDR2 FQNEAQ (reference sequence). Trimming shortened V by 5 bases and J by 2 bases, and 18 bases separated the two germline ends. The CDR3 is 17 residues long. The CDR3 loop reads CASSRQGRGPNTGELFF. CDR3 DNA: TGTGCCAGCAGCCGACAAGGTCGGGGACCCAACACCGGGGAGCTGTTTTTT.

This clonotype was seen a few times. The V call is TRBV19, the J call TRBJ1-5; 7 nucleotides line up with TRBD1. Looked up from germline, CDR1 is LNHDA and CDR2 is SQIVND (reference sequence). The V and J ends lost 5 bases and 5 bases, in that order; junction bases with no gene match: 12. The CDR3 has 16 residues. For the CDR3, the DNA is TGTGCCAGTAGTTCTCCCCTCCAGGGGGGCGATCAGCCCCAGCATTTT. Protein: CASSSPLQGGDQPQHF.

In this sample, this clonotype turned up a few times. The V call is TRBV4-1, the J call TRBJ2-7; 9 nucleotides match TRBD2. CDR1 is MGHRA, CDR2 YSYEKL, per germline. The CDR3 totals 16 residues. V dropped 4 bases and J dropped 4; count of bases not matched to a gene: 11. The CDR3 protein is CASSLTHSGGEYEQYF. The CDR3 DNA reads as TGCGCCAGCAGCCTCACCCATAGCGGGGGTGAATACGAGCAGTACTTC.

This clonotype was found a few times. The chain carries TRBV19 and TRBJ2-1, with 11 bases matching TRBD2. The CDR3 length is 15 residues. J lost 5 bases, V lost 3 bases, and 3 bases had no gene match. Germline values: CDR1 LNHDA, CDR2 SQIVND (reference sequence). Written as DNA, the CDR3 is TGTGCCAGTAGTATCCTAGCGGGGGGCCACAATGAGCAGTTCTTC. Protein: CASSILAGGHNEQFF. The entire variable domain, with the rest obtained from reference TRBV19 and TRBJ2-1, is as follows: DGGITQSPKYLFRKEGQNVTLSCEQNLNHDAMYWYRQDPGQGLRLIYYSQIVNDFQKGDIAEGYSVSREKKESFPLTVTSAQKNPTAFYLCASSILAGGHNEQFFGPGTRLTVL.

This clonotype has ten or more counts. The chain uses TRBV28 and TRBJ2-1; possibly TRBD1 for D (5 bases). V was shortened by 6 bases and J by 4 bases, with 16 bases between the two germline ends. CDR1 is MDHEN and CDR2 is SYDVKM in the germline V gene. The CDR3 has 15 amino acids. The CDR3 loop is CASSKGHSRYNEQFF. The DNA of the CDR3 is TGTGCCAGCAGCAAAGGACATAGCAGATACAATGAGCAGTTCTTC.

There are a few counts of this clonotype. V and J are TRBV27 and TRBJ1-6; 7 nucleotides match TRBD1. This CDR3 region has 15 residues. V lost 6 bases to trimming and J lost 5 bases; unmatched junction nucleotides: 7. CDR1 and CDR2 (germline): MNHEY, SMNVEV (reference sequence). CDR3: CASSGQAKHNSPLHF. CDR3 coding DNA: TGTGCCAGCAGCGGACAGGCAAAACATAATTCACCCCTCCACTTT.